This T cell receptor (beta chain) originates from a study of cytomegalovirus exposure and HLA in healthy donors. Study-wide results and limits: In all likelihood, a cluster of highly shared sequence variants was a sequencing artifact.

This PCR relied on a set of 60 Vbeta primers and 13 Jbeta primers. Method: immunoSEQ multiplex PCR; TCRdb's copy keeps in-frame clones and lacks some. The data contain under 200,000 clones, roughly 80% of them singletons. The V gene end was trimmed by 4 bases and the J gene end by 4 bases; junction bases not matched to a gene: 8. The CDR3 spans 16 residues. Germline CDR1 is SGHRS and CDR2 is YFSETQ. A word on this clone: Its antigen remains unknown.

This sequence was found in a young woman in good health and CMV-seronegative. Sequenced input: PBMCs. This chain joins TRBV5-1 and TRBJ2-7, with 13 bases fitting TRBD2. The CDR3 sequence is CASSVQLAGGLYEQYF. In nucleotides, the CDR3 is TGCGCCAGCAGCGTTCAACTAGCGGGAGGGCTGTACGAGCAGTACTTC. Full variable domain (rest looked up from reference TRBV5-1 and TRBJ2-7): KAGVTQTPRYLIKTRGQQVTLSCSPISGHRSVSWYQQTPGQGLQFLFEYFSETQRNKGNFPGRFSGRQFSNSRSEMNVSTLELGDSALYLCASSVQLAGGLYEQYFGPGTRLTVT.